The 28 T cell receptor beta chains below come from one sample, sequenced in a study of cytomegalovirus exposure and HLA in healthy donors. The PCR had 60 Vbeta and 13 Jbeta primers. Assay used: immunoSEQ multiplex PCR; TCRdb lists only in-frame clones, some missing. Among about 150,000 clones listed, around 10% were seen once. Sequencing was done on a sample of PBMCs. Receptors originate from a man aged 50-59 years in good health and CMV-seronegative.

Many counts were recorded for this clone. The chain has TRBV6-5 and TRBJ1-4, with D possibly matching TRBD1 (5 bases). In germline, CDR1 is MNHEY, CDR2 SVGAGI. V shed 6 bases and J shed 6 bases, with 14 bases lying between them. The CDR3 consists of 14 residues. The CDR3 DNA reads TGTGCCAGCAGGGATCAGGGATGGGATGAAAAACTGTTTTTT. Amino acid sequence: CASRDQGWDEKLFF.

This clone came up a few times. This chain links TRBV6-6 with TRBJ2-1, with 7 bases fitting TRBD1. From germline, CDR1 is MNHNY and CDR2 SVGAGI (reference sequence). The ends lost 7 bases at V and 5 bases at J; junction bases unmatched: 8. This CDR3 region has 14 residues. In DNA form, the CDR3 reads TGTGCCAGCAACGGACAGGCTCTAGACAATGAGCAGTTCTTC. It translates to CASNGQALDNEQFF.

This clone has more than one count but fewer than ten. The chain has TRBV2 and TRBJ1-2; D not resolved. Per germline, CDR1 SNHLY and CDR2 FYNNEI. The CDR3 runs to 16 residues. Trimming removed 2 bases from V and 2 bases from J, with 15 bases in between. The CDR3 DNA is TGTGCCAGCAGTGAAAATTGGAGGGCCGGGAACTATGGCTACACCTTC. This sequence encodes CASSENWRAGNYGYTF. The variable domain in full, completed from reference TRBV2 and TRBJ1-2, reads EPEVTQTPSHQVTQMGQEVILRCVPISNHLYFYWYRQILGQKVEFLVSFYNNEISEKSEIFDDQFSVERPDGSNFTLKIRSTKLEDSAMYFCASSENWRAGNYGYTFGSGTRLTVV.

The chain employs TRBV7-9 and TRBJ1-2, with D uncertain. Trimming took off 2 bases at V and 6 bases at J, with 7 bases between the two ends. Germline-derived CDR1 and CDR2 are SEHNR and FQNEAQ (reference sequence). This CDR3 is built from 12 residues. The DNA for the CDR3 is TGTGCCAGCAGCTTAATAGTCGATGGCTACACCTTC. Encoded protein: CASSLIVDGYTF.

This chain joins TRBV19 and TRBJ2-1; 7 bases match TRBD2. The CDR3 contains 16 residues. Germline V gives CDR1 LNHDA, CDR2 SQIVND (reference sequence). J lost 5 bases, V lost 3 bases, and 10 bases had no gene match. CDR3 DNA: TGTGCCAGTAGTATCTTGGGCAAACTAGCGAACAATGAGCAGTTCTTC. Translating it yields CASSILGKLANNEQFF.

This chain links TRBV19 with TRBJ1-3, with 9 bases lining up with TRBD1. The V segment lost 4 bases and the J segment 3 bases; nucleotides outside the gene matches: 4. CDR3 length equals 15 residues. Looked up from germline, CDR1 is LNHDA and CDR2 is SQIVND (reference sequence). The CDR3 is CASSTTGGSGNTIYF. The CDR3, as DNA: TGTGCCAGTAGTACGACAGGGGGAAGTGGAAACACCATATATTTT. Looking up the rest from reference TRBV19 and TRBJ1-3 gives the full variable domain: DGGITQSPKYLFRKEGQNVTLSCEQNLNHDAMYWYRQDPGQGLRLIYYSQIVNDFQKGDIAEGYSVSREKKESFPLTVTSAQKNPTAFYLCASSTTGGSGNTIYFGEGSWLTVV.

This chain uses TRBV5-4 with TRBJ2-2; TRBD2 matches at 12 bases. Germline V lookup: CDR1 SGHNT, CDR2 YYREEE (reference sequence). CDR3 length: 17 amino acids. V shed 6 bases and J 1 base; nucleotides not matched to a gene: 7. The DNA for the CDR3 is TGTGCCAGCAACCGACTAGCGGGGGCCCAGAACACCGGGGAGCTGTTTTTT. Translated, it gives CASNRLAGAQNTGELFF.

This clone turned up a few times. The V call is TRBV28, the J call TRBJ2-4, with 10 bases lining up with TRBD1. The trim removed 4 bases at V and 9 bases at J, leaving 6 bases unmatched. The CDR3 sequence is 14 residues long. Germline CDR1 is MDHEN and CDR2 is SYDVKM. As DNA, the CDR3 is TGTGCCAGCAGTTCGACAGGGGGCCGGATCATTCAGTACTTC. It is translated as CASSSTGGRIIQYF.

This clone was picked up a small number of times. The chain links TRBV28 to TRBJ1-4; D may be TRBD1 (5 bases). Per germline, CDR1 MDHEN and CDR2 SYDVKM. CDR3 length: 16 residues. V lost 5 bases to trimming and J lost 3 bases, with 16 bases between them. The CDR3 loop reads CASSLTLGGANEKLFF. CDR3 nucleotide sequence: TGTGCCAGCAGTCTGACCCTCGGGGGAGCTAATGAAAAACTGTTTTTT.

About this clone: Compared with germline, one end of the junction differs, possibly owing to a read error. The genes are TRBV19 and TRBJ2-7; D may be TRBD1 (6 bases). The germline CDR1 and CDR2 sequences are LNHDA and SQIVND (reference sequence). The CDR3 length is 13 residues. CDR3 nucleotide sequence: TGTGCCAGTACCCCAGGGGATCCATACGCGCAGTACTTC. This translates into CASTPGDPYAQYF.

The J gene is TRBJ1-2, the V gene TRBV6-1, with 7 bases matching TRBD1. V lost 7 bases, J lost 0 bases, and 5 bases stayed unmatched. This CDR3 has 14 residues. Germline lookup yields CDR1 MNHNS and CDR2 SASEGT. CDR3 protein: CASKGAGTNYGYTF. The CDR3 coding sequence is TGTGCCAGCAAGGGGGCAGGGACTAACTATGGCTACACCTTC.

The sample holds a few counts of this clone. The rearrangement uses TRBV9 and TRBJ2-7; 8 nucleotides agree with TRBD2. This CDR3 is 16 amino acids long. Germline V CDR1 and CDR2: SGDLS, YYNGEE. V lost 1 base to trimming and J lost 3 bases; unmatched junction nucleotides: 9. The CDR3 is CASSVTGGRPYYEQYF. DNA for the CDR3: TGTGCCAGCAGCGTAACTGGCGGGAGGCCCTACTACGAGCAGTACTTC.

In its sample, this clone was seen a few times. This chain uses TRBV29-1 with TRBJ2-1; tentatively, D is TRBD1 (5 bases). The CDR3 totals 11 residues. In germline, CDR1 is SQVTM, CDR2 ANQGSEA. V shed 4 bases and J shed 6 bases, with 7 bases lying between them. The CDR3 sequence: CSVGGPNEQFF. The DNA of the CDR3 is TGCAGCGTTGGGGGCCCCAATGAGCAGTTCTTC.

This chain connects TRBV13 to TRBJ2-2, with a tentative D call TRBD2 (6 bases). CDR1 is PRHDT, CDR2 FYEKMQ, per germline (reference sequence). V dropped 8 bases and J dropped 0 bases, with 10 bases sitting between them. This CDR3 comprises 14 residues. CDR3 region: CASLWGANTGELFF. DNA of the CDR3: TGTGCCAGCCTGTGGGGGGCGAACACCGGGGAGCTGTTTTTT. Complete variable domain (other parts from reference TRBV13 and TRBJ2-2): AAGVIQSPRHLIKEKRETATLKCYPIPRHDTVYWYQQGPGQDPQFLISFYEKMQSDKGSIPDRFSAQQFSDYHSELNMSSLELGDSALYFCASLWGANTGELFFGEGSRLTVL.

This clone was seen a few times. The chain is built from TRBV6-1 and TRBJ1-4; the D is unclear. The CDR3 is made up of 15 amino acids. Trimming removed 1 base from V and 3 bases from J, with 9 bases in between. The germline gives CDR1 MNHNS, CDR2 SASEGT. CDR3 sequence: CASSEVGFSNEKLFF. The CDR3 nucleotides are TGTGCCAGCAGTGAAGTCGGGTTTTCTAATGAAAAACTGTTTTTT.

This chain links TRBV18 with TRBJ2-7, with 9 bases aligning to TRBD1. The CDR3 length is 15 residues. The J segment lost 2 bases and the V segment lost 2 bases, leaving 4 bases of the junction unmatched. Looked up from germline, CDR1 is KGHSH and CDR2 is LQKENI. The CDR3 region is CASSPRTGAPYEQYF. In DNA, the CDR3 is TGTGCCAGCTCACCAAGGACAGGGGCTCCCTACGAGCAGTACTTC. Full variable domain (rest looked up from reference TRBV18 and TRBJ2-7): NAGVMQNPRHLVRRRGQEARLRCSPMKGHSHVYWYRQLPEEGLKFMVYLQKENIIDESGMPKERFSAEFPKEGPSILRIQQVVRGDSAAYFCASSPRTGAPYEQYFGPGTRLTVT.

This clone has at least ten counts. The chain is built from TRBV2 and TRBJ2-2, with D tentatively TRBD1 (5 bases). Germline V gene lookup returns CDR1 SNHLY and CDR2 FYNNEI. This CDR3 region has 15 residues. The V end lost 6 bases, the J end lost 0 bases, and 11 bases lay between the germline ends. The CDR3 nucleotides are TGTGCCAGCAGGGTGGACATCGCGAACACCGGGGAGCTGTTTTTT. This sequence encodes CASRVDIANTGELFF.

This clone was seen only a few times. The chain carries TRBV7-3 and TRBJ2-6; the D gene is possibly TRBD2 (6 bases). This CDR3 region has 16 residues. Looked up from germline, CDR1 is SGHTA and CDR2 is FQGTGA. Deletions cut 2 bases from V and 0 bases from J, with 8 bases between. CDR3 sequence reads: CASSLGGNSGANVLTF. CDR3 bases: TGTGCCAGCAGCTTAGGAGGGAACTCTGGGGCCAACGTCCTGACTTTC.

There are a few counts of this clone. The genes are TRBV5-8 and TRBJ2-7, with a tentative D call TRBD1 (6 bases). From germline, CDR1 is SGHTS and CDR2 YDEGEE. V was trimmed by 4 bases and J by 2 bases, leaving 13 bases between them. This CDR3 region has 14 residues. The CDR3 here is CASSRMTGTYEQYF. CDR3 DNA: TGTGCCAGCAGCCGAATGACAGGAACCTACGAGCAGTACTTC.

The rearrangement joins TRBV7-2 to TRBJ2-1; 10 bases are a match to TRBD2. Germline V gene sequence: CDR1 SGHTA, CDR2 FQGNSA. The CDR3 covers 12 residues. With V trimmed by 5 bases and J by 12 bases, 4 bases remained unmatched. CDR3 nucleotide sequence: TGTGCCAGCAGCCCTAGCGGGAGAGGGCAGTTCTTC. The encoded protein is CASSPSGRGQFF.

With regard to this clone: Relative to the germline gene, one junction end is altered; a read error may explain this. J is TRBJ1-5 and V is TRBV2; no clear D. Germline V gene lookup returns CDR1 SNHLY and CDR2 FYNNEI. CDR3 length equals 14 residues. CDR3 region: CASSEMGSNQHQHF. Here the CDR3 DNA reads TGTGCCAGCAGTGAAATGGGTAGCAATCAGCACCAGCATTTT.

The chain uses TRBV28 and TRBJ2-7, with 11 nucleotides matching TRBD1. The CDR3 sequence is 14 residues long. J was trimmed by 3 bases and V by 8 bases; bases with no gene match: 6. The germline V gene has CDR1 MDHEN and CDR2 SYDVKM. The DNA of the CDR3 is TGTGCCAGCTCGACCGGGACAGGGGGCTACGAGCAGTACTTC. Its protein is CASSTGTGGYEQYF.

This clone was detected only a few times. The chain recombines TRBV30 with TRBJ1-4; maybe TRBD1 (5 bases). CDR1 is GTSNPN, CDR2 SVGIG, per germline (reference sequence). There are 15 residues in the CDR3. V lost 1 base and J 7 bases, leaving 16 bases between the germline ends. CDR3 DNA: TGTGCCTGGAGTGGCCAGCTCCGGAGGGGTGAAAAACTGTTTTTT. Residues: CAWSGQLRRGEKLFF.

Regarding this clone: The germline gene is not matched at one end of the junction; a read error may be the cause. V usage is TRBV5-1 and J usage is TRBJ2-5; 7 bases align to TRBD1. The V gene's germline CDR1 is SGHRS and CDR2 YFSETQ. This CDR3 contains 14 residues. CDR3 nucleotides: TGCACCAGCAGACAACCGGGACAGCAAGAGACCCAGTACTTC. It translates to CTSRQPGQQETQYF.

This chain joins TRBV19 and TRBJ2-1; 8 nucleotides agree with TRBD2. Germline V gives CDR1 LNHDA, CDR2 SQIVND (reference sequence). The CDR3 loop spans 14 amino acids. V lost 4 bases, J lost 8 bases, and 7 bases stayed unmatched. Written as DNA, the CDR3 is TGTGCCAGTAGTAAGGAGCGGGGGCTAGATGAGCAGTTCTTC. This encodes CASSKERGLDEQFF. Complete variable domain (other parts from reference TRBV19 and TRBJ2-1): DGGITQSPKYLFRKEGQNVTLSCEQNLNHDAMYWYRQDPGQGLRLIYYSQIVNDFQKGDIAEGYSVSREKKESFPLTVTSAQKNPTAFYLCASSKERGLDEQFFGPGTRLTVL.

V usage is TRBV9 and J usage is TRBJ1-2; perhaps TRBD1 as D (6 bases). Trimming took off 5 bases at V and 7 bases at J, with 15 bases between the two ends. CDR3 size: 13 residues. Per germline, CDR1 SGDLS and CDR2 YYNGEE. The DNA for the CDR3 is TGTGCCAGCAGTCGACAGGCGGGTGCTGGCTACACCTTC. This gives the protein CASSRQAGAGYTF. The entire variable domain, with the rest obtained from reference TRBV9 and TRBJ1-2, is as follows: DSGVTQTPKHLITATGQRVTLRCSPRSGDLSVYWYQQSLDQGLQFLIQYYNGEERAKGNILERFSAQQFPDLHSELNLSSLELGDSALYFCASSRQAGAGYTFGSGTRLTVV.

This clone was detected many times. The rearrangement links TRBV4-1 to TRBJ1-3; perhaps TRBD1 as D (5 bases). Germline V CDR1 and CDR2: MGHRA, YSYEKL. The length of the CDR3 is 18 residues. Trimming stripped 0 bases from V and 0 bases from J, with 15 bases between. CDR3: CASSQDPRGRYSGNTIYF. CDR3 coding DNA: TGCGCCAGCAGCCAAGACCCTAGGGGCAGATACTCTGGAAACACCATATATTTT.

J is TRBJ1-5 and V is TRBV6-5, with TRBD1 matching over 9 bases. The CDR3 runs 15 residues. Trimming removed 0 bases from V and 5 bases from J; junction bases left unmatched: 2. Germline assignment: CDR1 MNHEY and CDR2 SVGAGI. This CDR3 is CASSYSGQGDQPQHF. The DNA for the CDR3 is TGTGCCAGCAGTTACTCGGGACAGGGCGATCAGCCCCAGCATTTT.